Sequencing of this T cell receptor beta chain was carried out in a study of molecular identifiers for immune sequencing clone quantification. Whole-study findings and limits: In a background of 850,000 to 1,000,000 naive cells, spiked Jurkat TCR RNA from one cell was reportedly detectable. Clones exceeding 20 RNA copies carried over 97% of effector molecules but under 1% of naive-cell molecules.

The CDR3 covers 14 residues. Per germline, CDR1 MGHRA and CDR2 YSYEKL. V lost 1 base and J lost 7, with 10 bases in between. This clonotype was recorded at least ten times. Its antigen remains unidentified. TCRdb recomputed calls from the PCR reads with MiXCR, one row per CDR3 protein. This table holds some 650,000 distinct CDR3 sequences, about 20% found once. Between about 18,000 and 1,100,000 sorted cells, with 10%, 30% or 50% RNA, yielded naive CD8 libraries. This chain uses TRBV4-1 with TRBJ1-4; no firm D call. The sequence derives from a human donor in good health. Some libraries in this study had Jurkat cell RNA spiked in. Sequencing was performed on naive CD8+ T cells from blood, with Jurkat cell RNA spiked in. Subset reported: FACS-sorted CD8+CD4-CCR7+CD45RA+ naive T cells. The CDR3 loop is CASSQVWSAEKLFF. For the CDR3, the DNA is TGCGCCAGCAGCCAAGTCTGGTCAGCTGAAAAACTGTTTTTT.